This T cell receptor beta chain emerged from a study of T-cell memory formation after mild COVID-19. From the 5' RACE reads, TCRdb called clonotypes with MiXCR, one entry per CDR3 protein. The sample records about 400,000 distinct CDR3 sequences, approximately 24% being singletons. CDR1 is LNHNV and CDR2 is YYDKDF in the germline V gene (reference sequence). CDR3 length equals 16 residues. The ends were cut back, 0 bases at V and 0 bases at J, with 6 bases in the middle. Sequencing was performed on PBMCs or a T cell subset sorted from them (not recorded which). This rearrangement joins TRBV15 to TRBJ2-6, with a weak D call TRBD2 (5 bases). The sequence came from an adult woman who had mild COVID-19 (a few samples of this study predate the infection). Cell type and time point are not known. In DNA form, the CDR3 reads TGTGCCACCAGCAGAGATGGAGGCTCTGGGGCCAACGTCCTGACTTTC. Encoded protein: CATSRDGGSGANVLTF.